This T cell receptor beta chain appears in the sequencing data of a study of T cell clusters in autoimmune cytopenias. CDR3 length equals 15 residues. CDR1 MDHEN and CDR2 SYDVKM come from the germline V gene. TRB was amplified by touch-down multiplex PCR, primer pools A and B combined. Following a re-call of the multiplex PCR reads, TCRdb has one entry per CDR3 protein and lacks DNA. The table lists approximately 2,100 distinct CDR3 sequences, with approximately 6.8% in the top ten. About this clonotype itself: As yet, its antigen is unknown.

TRB was amplified from roughly 250 ng of peripheral blood genomic DNA per sample. Findings of the study overall: Clustering suggested that physiological T cell clusters were missing in primary autoimmune cytopenia patients. TRB repertoire shifts in secondary cytopenia and chronic lymphocytic leukemia mostly reflected lymphoma, not autoimmunity.

The same sample was also used in a study of T cell repertoires in aging, cancer and after chemotherapy. As reported in that work: Donors were grouped into six age bands spanning 30 or younger through 70 or older. Clear clonal overlap appeared across healthy donor samples taken over several months to years.

Material: peripheral blood. The J gene is TRBJ2-3, the V gene TRBV28; TCRdb names TRBD2, which stays unverified in the absence of DNA. This TCR derives from a human donor in good health. The CDR3 reads CASTSLATSTDTQYF.